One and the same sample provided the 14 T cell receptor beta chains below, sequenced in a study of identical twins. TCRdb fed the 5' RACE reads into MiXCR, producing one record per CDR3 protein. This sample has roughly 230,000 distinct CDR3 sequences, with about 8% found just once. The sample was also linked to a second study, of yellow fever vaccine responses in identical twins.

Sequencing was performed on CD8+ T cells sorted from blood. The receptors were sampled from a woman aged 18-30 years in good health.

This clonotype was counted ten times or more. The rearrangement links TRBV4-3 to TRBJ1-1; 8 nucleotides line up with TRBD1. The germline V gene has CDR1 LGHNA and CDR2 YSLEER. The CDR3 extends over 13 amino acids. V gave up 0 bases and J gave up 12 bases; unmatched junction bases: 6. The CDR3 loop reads CASSQDETGEPFF. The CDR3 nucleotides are TGCGCCAGCAGCCAAGACGAGACAGGGGAACCTTTCTTT.

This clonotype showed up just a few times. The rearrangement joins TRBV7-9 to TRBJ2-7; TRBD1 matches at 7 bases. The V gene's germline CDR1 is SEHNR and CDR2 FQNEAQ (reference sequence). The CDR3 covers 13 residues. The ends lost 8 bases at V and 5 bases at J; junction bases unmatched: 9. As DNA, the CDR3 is TGTGCCAGCCTCGGAGAGGGGGCGGACGAGCAGTACTTC. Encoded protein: CASLGEGADEQYF.

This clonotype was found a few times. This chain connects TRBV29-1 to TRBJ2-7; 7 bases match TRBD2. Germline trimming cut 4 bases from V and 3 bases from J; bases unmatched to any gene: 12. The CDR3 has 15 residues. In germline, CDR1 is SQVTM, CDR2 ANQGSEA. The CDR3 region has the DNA TGCAGCGTTGGTGGGGGGATGCAGCGGGGCTACGAGCAGTACTTC. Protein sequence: CSVGGGMQRGYEQYF.

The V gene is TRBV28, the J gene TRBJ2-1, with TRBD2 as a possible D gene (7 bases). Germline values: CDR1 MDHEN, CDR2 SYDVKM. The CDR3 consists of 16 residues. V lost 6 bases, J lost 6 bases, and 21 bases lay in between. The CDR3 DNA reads TGTGCCAGCAGCCCGCTATTTAGGGGGGGGGTCAATGAGCAGTTCTTC. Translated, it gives CASSPLFRGGVNEQFF.

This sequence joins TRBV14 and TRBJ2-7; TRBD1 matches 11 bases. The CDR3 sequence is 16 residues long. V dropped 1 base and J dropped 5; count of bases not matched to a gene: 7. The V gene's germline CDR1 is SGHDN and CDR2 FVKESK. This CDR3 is CASSQGTGGIYDEQYF. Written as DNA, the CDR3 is TGTGCCAGCAGCCAAGGGACAGGGGGCATCTACGACGAGCAGTACTTC.

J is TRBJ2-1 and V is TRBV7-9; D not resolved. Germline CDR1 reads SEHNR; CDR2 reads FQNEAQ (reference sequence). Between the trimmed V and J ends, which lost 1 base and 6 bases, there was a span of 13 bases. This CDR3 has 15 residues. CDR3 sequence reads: CASSLGGRLVNEQFF. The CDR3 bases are TGTGCCAGCAGCTTAGGGGGAAGGTTGGTCAATGAGCAGTTCTTC.

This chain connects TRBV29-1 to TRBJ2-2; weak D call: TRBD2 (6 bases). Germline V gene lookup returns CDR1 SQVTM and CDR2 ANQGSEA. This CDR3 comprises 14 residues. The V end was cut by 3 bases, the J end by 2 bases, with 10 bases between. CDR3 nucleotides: TGCAGCGTTGATCTCGGACTAAACACCGGGGAGCTGTTTTTT. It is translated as CSVDLGLNTGELFF.

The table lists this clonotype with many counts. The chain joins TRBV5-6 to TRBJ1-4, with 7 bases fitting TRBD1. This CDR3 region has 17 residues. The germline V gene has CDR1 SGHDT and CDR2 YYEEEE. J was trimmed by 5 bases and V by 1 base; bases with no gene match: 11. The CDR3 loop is CASSLSASGTENEKLFF. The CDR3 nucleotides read TGTGCCAGCAGCTTGTCTGCATCCGGGACAGAGAATGAAAAACTGTTTTTT.

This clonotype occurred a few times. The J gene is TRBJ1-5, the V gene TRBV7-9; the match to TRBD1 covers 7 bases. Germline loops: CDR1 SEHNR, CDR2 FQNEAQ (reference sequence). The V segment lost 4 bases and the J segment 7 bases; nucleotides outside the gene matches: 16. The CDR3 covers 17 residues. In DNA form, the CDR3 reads TGTGCCAGCAGCTCCAGCGACAGGGTTGGGGGAGGACAGCCCCAGCATTTT. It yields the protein CASSSSDRVGGGQPQHF.

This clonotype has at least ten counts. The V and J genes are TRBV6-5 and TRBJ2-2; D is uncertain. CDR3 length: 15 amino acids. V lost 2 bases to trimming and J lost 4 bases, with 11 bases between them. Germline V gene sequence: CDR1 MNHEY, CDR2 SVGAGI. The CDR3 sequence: CASSYIRPATGELFF. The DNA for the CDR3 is TGTGCCAGCAGTTACATCCGCCCCGCCACCGGGGAGCTGTTTTTT.

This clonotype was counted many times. The CDR3 DNA is TGTGCCAGCAGCTTGGTAGGGGCAACCCCCAATGAGCAGTTCTTC. Protein product: CASSLVGATPNEQFF. The chain combines TRBV7-8 with TRBJ2-1, with a weak D call TRBD1 (5 bases). The germline CDR1 and CDR2 sequences are SGHVS and FQNEAQ. CDR3 length: 15 amino acids. Trimming cost V 3 bases and J 6 bases, with 15 bases left between them.

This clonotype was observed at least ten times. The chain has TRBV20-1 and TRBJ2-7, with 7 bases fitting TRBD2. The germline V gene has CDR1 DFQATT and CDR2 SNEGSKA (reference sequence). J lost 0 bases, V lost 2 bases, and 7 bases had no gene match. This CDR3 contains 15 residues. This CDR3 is CSARNPSGASYEQYF. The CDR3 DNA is TGCAGTGCTAGAAACCCCAGCGGGGCCTCCTACGAGCAGTACTTC.

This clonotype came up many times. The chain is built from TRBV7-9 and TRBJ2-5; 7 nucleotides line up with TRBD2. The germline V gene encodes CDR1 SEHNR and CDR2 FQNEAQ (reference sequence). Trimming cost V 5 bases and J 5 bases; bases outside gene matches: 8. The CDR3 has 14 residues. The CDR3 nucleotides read TGTGCCAGCAGCGAGACTAGCATCCACGAGACCCAGTACTTC. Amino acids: CASSETSIHETQYF.

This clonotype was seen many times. The CDR3 is CALHFFVKIYEQYF. CDR3 DNA sequence: TGTGCCTTACACTTCTTCGTCAAGATCTACGAGCAGTACTTC. The chain has TRBV10-3 and TRBJ2-7; D call uncertain. The CDR3 loop spans 14 amino acids. The V and J ends lost 11 bases and 3 bases respectively, with 20 bases between them. Germline CDR1 ENHRY, CDR2 SYGVKD.